Listed below are T cell receptor beta chains from one sample, sequenced in a study of blood T cells in healthy people across ages. TCRdb reanalysed the 5' RACE reads using MiXCR and keeps one entry per CDR3 protein. The data hold approximately 1,000,000 distinct CDR3 sequences, with 35% to 40% observed a single time. Sequenced sample: blood. Source of these receptors: a man aged 18 to 29 in good health. Each CDR3 is given with its conserved first and last residue. A D gene is named only where the DNA matches it firmly. The size of a clone is reported for some rows only, either as once, few or many, or as a class for expanded clones.

V gene	clone size	J gene	D gene	CDR3 protein	CDR3 DNA
TRBV12-3/TRBV12-4	.	TRBJ1-1	TRBD1	CASSPLTGGSEAFF	TGTGCCAGCAGTCCTCTCACAGGGGGTTCTGAAGCTTTCTTT
TRBV12-3/TRBV12-4	.	TRBJ1-6	TRBD1	CASSFTGQRNSPLHF	TGTGCCAGCAGTTTTACGGGACAGAGGAATTCACCCCTCCACTTT
TRBV7-9	.	TRBJ2-3	.	CASSLGQTLYTDTQYF	TGTGCCAGCAGCTTAGGACAGACCCTCTACACAGATACGCAGTATTTT
TRBV6-6	.	TRBJ2-7	.	CASSTISDEQYF	TGTGCCAGCAGTACTATCTCCGACGAGCAGTACTTC
TRBV6-5	once	TRBJ1-1	.	CASSYSVFRFAEAFF	TGTGCCAGCAGTTACTCGGTATTTAGATTTGCTGAAGCTTTCTTT
TRBV20-1	.	TRBJ2-3	.	CSAKQLGSSTDTQYF	TGCAGTGCTAAGCAACTCGGATCTAGCACAGATACGCAGTATTTT
TRBV27	.	TRBJ2-1	TRBD1	CASRLLGGQGANEQFF	TGTGCCAGCAGACTCCTGGGAGGACAGGGTGCCAATGAGCAGTTCTTC
TRBV5-5	.	TRBJ1-1	.	CAGSFPTGLNTEAFF	TGTGCCGGCAGCTTCCCGACAGGATTGAACACTGAAGCTTTCTTT
TRBV12-3/TRBV12-4	.	TRBJ1-1	.	CASRAGGAEAFF	TGTGCCAGCAGGGCGGGGGGGGCTGAAGCTTTCTTT
TRBV10-3	.	TRBJ2-3	.	CAISNSGRSTDTQYF	TGTGCCATCAGCAATTCGGGACGGAGCACAGATACGCAGTATTTT
TRBV2	once	TRBJ2-3	TRBD2	CASGTSGDGSLTDTQYF	TGTGCCAGCGGAACTAGCGGCGATGGCTCCCTCACAGATACGCAGTATTTT
TRBV11-2	.	TRBJ2-3	.	CASRTRGFTDTQYF	TGTGCCAGCCGCACGCGGGGATTCACAGATACGCAGTATTTT
TRBV2	.	TRBJ1-2	.	CASRSWESYTF	TGTGCCAGCAGGTCTTGGGAGAGCTACACCTTC
TRBV6-2/TRBV6-3	.	TRBJ2-1	.	CASSYSLAIEQFF	TGTGCCAGCAGTTACTCTCTGGCCATTGAGCAGTTCTTC
TRBV20-1	few	TRBJ1-2	.	CSAREGYYGYTF	TGCAGTGCTAGAGAGGGCTACTATGGCTACACCTTC
TRBV24-1	few	TRBJ2-1	TRBD1	CATSDSTGTGVLHEQFF	TGTGCCACCAGTGATTCTACCGGGACAGGGGTTTTACATGAGCAGTTCTTC
TRBV4-1	.	TRBJ1-6	.	CASSQERQVISPLHF	TGCGCCAGCAGCCAAGAGCGTCAGGTGATTTCACCCCTCCACTTT
TRBV29-1	few	TRBJ2-3	.	CSVAQAQGTDTQYF	TGCAGCGTTGCCCAAGCCCAGGGGACAGATACGCAGTATTTT
TRBV27	.	TRBJ1-4	.	CASSPNRRDEKLFF	TGTGCCAGCAGCCCGAATCGGAGGGATGAAAAACTGTTTTTT
TRBV28	few	TRBJ1-2	.	CASTSPGTGYGYTF	TGTGCCAGCACATCACCTGGGACTGGCTATGGCTACACCTTC
TRBV9	.	TRBJ2-3	TRBD2	CASSGEGLSTDTQYF	TGTGCCAGCAGCGGGGAGGGGTTAAGCACAGATACGCAGTATTTT
TRBV5-1	.	TRBJ1-4	TRBD1	CASSWTTGGRNEKLFF	TGCGCCAGCAGCTGGACCACAGGGGGCAGAAATGAAAAACTGTTTTTT
TRBV7-2	.	TRBJ2-1	.	CASSLVRTPNEQFF	TGTGCCAGCAGCTTAGTCAGGACTCCGAATGAGCAGTTCTTC
TRBV7-2	few	TRBJ2-7	TRBD2	CASSSAGGIYEQYF	TGTGCCAGCAGCTCAGCGGGGGGGATTTACGAGCAGTACTTC
TRBV9	few	TRBJ2-3	.	CASSPARFADTQYF	TGTGCCAGCAGCCCGGCTCGTTTTGCAGATACGCAGTATTTT
TRBV29-1	.	TRBJ2-7	.	CSVTDPPTYEQYF	TGCAGCGTGACCGACCCCCCAACCTACGAGCAGTACTTC
TRBV7-9	few	TRBJ2-1	.	CASSPGFGSSYNEQFF	TGTGCCAGCAGCCCGGGCTTTGGTAGCTCCTACAATGAGCAGTTCTTC
TRBV7-6	.	TRBJ1-2	.	CASRQTGGKGPLYGYTF	TGTGCCAGCAGGCAAACGGGGGGTAAGGGGCCCCTCTATGGCTACACCTTC
TRBV28	.	TRBJ2-1	TRBD1	CASRKTGGSYNEQFF	TGTGCCAGCAGAAAGACAGGGGGCTCCTACAATGAGCAGTTCTTC
TRBV28	.	TRBJ1-1	TRBD1	CASSPRTGFVTEAFF	TGTGCCAGCAGTCCAAGGACAGGGTTTGTAACTGAAGCTTTCTTT
TRBV19	few	TRBJ2-1	.	CASSTLGTGEQFF	TGTGCCAGTAGTACCCTCGGAACGGGTGAGCAGTTCTTC
TRBV12-3/TRBV12-4	few	TRBJ2-5	TRBD1	CASSTGAKETQYF	TGTGCCAGCAGCACAGGGGCGAAAGAGACCCAGTACTTC
TRBV20-1	.	TRBJ1-1	.	CSAGSDRTEAFF	TGCAGTGCTGGATCGGACCGCACTGAAGCTTTCTTT
TRBV11-2	.	TRBJ2-3	.	CASSLELASRVFSTDTQYF	TGTGCCAGCAGCTTAGAACTAGCAAGTCGTGTCTTTAGCACAGATACGCAGTATTTT
TRBV27	few	TRBJ2-1	.	CASSLSSFAGEQFF	TGTGCCAGCAGTTTATCTAGTTTCGCGGGGGAGCAGTTCTTC
TRBV20-1	.	TRBJ2-3	TRBD1	CSAGARDRSTDTQYF	TGCAGTGCTGGAGCGAGGGACAGGAGTACAGATACGCAGTATTTT
TRBV9	many	TRBJ2-3	.	CASSVEGRPTDTQYF	TGTGCCAGCAGCGTAGAGGGCCGTCCCACAGATACGCAGTATTTT
TRBV4-1	few	TRBJ1-4	.	CASTPGGNEKLFF	TGCGCCAGTACCCCGGGCGGAAATGAAAAACTGTTTTTT
TRBV6-2/TRBV6-3	.	TRBJ2-5	.	CASSTGTALETQYF	TGTGCCAGCAGTACCGGGACTGCCCTGGAGACCCAGTACTTC
TRBV29-1	.	TRBJ1-2	.	CSVDKGMYGYTF	TGCAGCGTGGACAAAGGAATGTATGGCTACACCTTC